This TCR beta chain was captured in a study of cytomegalovirus exposure and HLA in healthy donors. The wider study: The use of the same platform for the approximately 110 validation repertoires and the roughly 700 first-cohort repertoires was reported by a later analysis. Study-wide findings and caveats: Rare TCR sequences dominated, though some public TCRs recurred in many donors.

A remark on this clone: Its antigen is unknown.

Separation from the 666-subject first cohort characterized the approximately 120-subject validation cohort, to which the donors belonged. The repertoire was sequenced with immunoSEQ multiplex PCR; TCRdb's copy has only in-frame clones and lacks some. The sample shows about 150,000 clones, approximately 86% of them seen only once. The receptor was isolated from a human donor in good health. Sequencing was done on a sample of PBMCs.

CDR3 nucleotides: TGTGCCAGCAGCAAAGACGGCGGGAGGGCTGACACCGGGGAGCTGTTTTTT. Translated, it gives CASSKDGGRADTGELFF. The V and J genes are TRBV11-2 and TRBJ2-2; 9 bases are shared with TRBD2. Looked up from germline, CDR1 is SGHAT and CDR2 is FQNNGV. With V trimmed by 5 bases and J by 3 bases, 10 bases remained unmatched. The CDR3 covers 17 residues. Supplemented by reference TRBV11-2 and TRBJ2-2, the full variable domain reads EAGVAQSPRYKIIEKRQSVAFWCNPISGHATLYWYQQILGQGPKLLIQFQNNGVVDDSQLPKDRFSAERLKGVDSTLKIQPAKLEDSAVYLCASSKDGGRADTGELFFGEGSRLTVL.